This T cell receptor beta chain was obtained from a study of T cell responses to AZD1222 COVID-19 vaccine (TCRdb year 2021). Background for the entire study: A total of approximately 230 trial participants underwent TCR sequencing, of whom about 210 received two doses of AZD1222 and about 25 received two doses of the MenACWY control vaccine. Trial participants were enrolled into age subgroups of 18-55, 56-69 and 70-plus years, which contained about 150, 28 and 57 TCR-sequenced participants, respectively.

The CDR3 regions of human TCRbeta chains were analyzed by immunosequencing. The study's own analysis went as follows. Repertoire TCRs were checked for matches against a reference library of SARS-CoV-2-specific TCRs that had been generated using the MIRA antigen-specificity platform. Breadth was defined as the fraction of unique TCRs that were SARS-CoV-2-associated. Depth was defined as the fraction of total T cells that were SARS-CoV-2-associated. Using the MIRA data, every spike-specific TCR was mapped to the spike region that the TCR reacted to and assigned to either a CD4 or a CD8 class. Log10-transformed breadth and depth values were compared by one-way ANOVA with Sidak's multiple comparisons tests. TCRdb provides this immuneACCESS table in a form limited to in-frame rearrangements. Some clones are lacking; in checked studies, under half of them reflect an unresolved V gene, and why the rest are absent is not known. The DNA was the basis for D and trimming; V, J and clone size are from that table. This sample gives 160,000 or so clones in total; 90% to 95% of them show up just once. Approximately 4.8% of the sample is in the top ten clones.

On the study overall, not on this receptor specifically: A significant rise in spike-specific TCR breadth and depth was observed after two AZD1222 doses relative to day 0 and relative to MenACWY recipients. Because no samples from the day 14 peak response were available, repertoires could be characterized only after the peak T cell response. Epitopes outside the regions mutated in the B.1.351 and B.1.1.7 variants were reportedly recognized by nearly half of the unique spike-specific TCRs. In the small 56-69-year group, the increase in depth fell short of significance, most likely because of low power. The vaccine-associated CD4 TCRs covered the entire spike protein, and the dominant responses fell in regions 160-218 and 743-854. Conclusions about previously exposed vaccinees are limited because only six or seven AZD1222 recipients were SARS-CoV-2 seropositive at baseline. Most participants were white British and females outnumbered males, and the authors suggested that clonal diversity may have been underestimated.

Interpreted using the paper, the time point label stands for: about 28 days (+/-7) after the second vaccine dose. Because spike-specific TCR depth and breadth did not differ between the two schedules, AZD1222 recipients who got a second dose at roughly 4 weeks were pooled with those who got a second dose at roughly 12 weeks. Vaccinee samples were obtained from the UK trials COV001 and COV002, which included a single-blind randomized controlled phase 2/3 trial of AZD1222 (ChAdOx1 nCoV-19) in healthy adults. Trial participant PBMC samples were collected at day 0 and day 28 after the second dose for TCRbeta chain sequencing. About this clone itself: Its antigen remains unidentified. No much larger clonotype is one base removed from it; base qualities were not supplied.

The starting material was peripheral blood, obtained 28 days after the second AZD1222 dose. This TCR came from an adult who received the AZD1222 COVID-19 vaccine.

The DNA sequence follows: TGCAGTGCTACCCTTCGGGAGACCCAGTACTTC. The encoded protein is CSATLRETQYF. Recombination linked TRBV20-1 to TRBJ2-5, with no reliable assignment of the D segment. The CDR3 runs 11 amino acids, cysteine and phenylalanine included. The kept DNA is CDR3 alone, 33 bases in frame from the first base. The germline V gene (reference sequence) provides CDR1 DFQATT and CDR2 SNEGSKA. V drops 4 bases and J drops 5 bases, leaving 8 bases in between.